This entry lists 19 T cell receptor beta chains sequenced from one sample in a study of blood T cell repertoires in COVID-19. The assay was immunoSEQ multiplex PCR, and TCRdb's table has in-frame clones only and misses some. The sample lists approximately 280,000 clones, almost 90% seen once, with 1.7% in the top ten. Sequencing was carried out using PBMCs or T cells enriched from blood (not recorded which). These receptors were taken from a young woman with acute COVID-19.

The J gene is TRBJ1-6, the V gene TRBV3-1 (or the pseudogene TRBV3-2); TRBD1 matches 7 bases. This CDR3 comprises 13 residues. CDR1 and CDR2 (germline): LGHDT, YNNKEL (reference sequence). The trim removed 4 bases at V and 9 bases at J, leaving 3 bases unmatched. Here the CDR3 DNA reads TGTGCCAGCAGCCTTCCAGGGGGTTCACCCCTCCACTTT. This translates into CASSLPGGSPLHF.

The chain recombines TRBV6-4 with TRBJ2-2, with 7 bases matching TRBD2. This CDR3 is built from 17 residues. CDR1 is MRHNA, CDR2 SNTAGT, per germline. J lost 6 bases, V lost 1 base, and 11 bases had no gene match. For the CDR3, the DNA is TGTGCCAGCAGTGACTTTCCGGCGGGAGTGCGCTCCGGGGAGCTGTTTTTT. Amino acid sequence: CASSDFPAGVRSGELFF.

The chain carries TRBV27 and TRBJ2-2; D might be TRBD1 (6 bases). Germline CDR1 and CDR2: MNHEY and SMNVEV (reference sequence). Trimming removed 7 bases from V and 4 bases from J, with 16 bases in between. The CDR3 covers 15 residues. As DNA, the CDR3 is TGTGCCAGCATGGGGCCCAGGGGAGTCACCGGGGAGCTGTTTTTT. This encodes CASMGPRGVTGELFF.

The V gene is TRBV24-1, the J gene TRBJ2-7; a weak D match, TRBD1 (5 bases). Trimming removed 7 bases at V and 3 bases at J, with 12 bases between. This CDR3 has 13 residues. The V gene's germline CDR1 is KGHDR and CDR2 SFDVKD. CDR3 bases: TGTGCCACCAGGGACAAATGGGGCTACGAGCAGTACTTC. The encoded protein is CATRDKWGYEQYF.

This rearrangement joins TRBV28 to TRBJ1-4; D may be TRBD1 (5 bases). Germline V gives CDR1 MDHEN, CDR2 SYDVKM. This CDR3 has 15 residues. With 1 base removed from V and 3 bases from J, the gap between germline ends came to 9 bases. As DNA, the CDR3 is TGTGCCAGCAGTTTATTCAGGGTGTCTAATGAAAAACTGTTTTTT. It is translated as CASSLFRVSNEKLFF.

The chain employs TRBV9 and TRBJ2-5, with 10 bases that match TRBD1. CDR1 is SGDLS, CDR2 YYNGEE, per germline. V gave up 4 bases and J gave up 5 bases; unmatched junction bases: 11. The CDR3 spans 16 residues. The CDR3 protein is CASSPLQTGGYETQYF. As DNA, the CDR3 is TGTGCCAGCAGCCCGCTTCAGACAGGGGGCTACGAGACCCAGTACTTC.

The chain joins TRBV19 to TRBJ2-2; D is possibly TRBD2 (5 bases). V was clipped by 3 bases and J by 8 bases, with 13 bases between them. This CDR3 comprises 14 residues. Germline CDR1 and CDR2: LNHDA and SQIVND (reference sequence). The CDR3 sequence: CASSISRDWGELFF. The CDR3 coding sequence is TGTGCCAGTAGTATTTCTCGGGATTGGGGGGAGCTGTTTTTT.

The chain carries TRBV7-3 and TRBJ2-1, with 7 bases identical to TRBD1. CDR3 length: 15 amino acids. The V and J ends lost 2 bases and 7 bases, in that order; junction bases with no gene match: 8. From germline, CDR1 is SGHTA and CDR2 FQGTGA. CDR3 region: CASSLGPGGTNEQFF. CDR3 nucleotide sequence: TGTGCCAGCAGCTTAGGTCCAGGGGGTACGAATGAGCAGTTCTTC. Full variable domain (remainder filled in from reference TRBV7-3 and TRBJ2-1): GAGVSQTPSNKVTEKGKYVELRCDPISGHTALYWYRQSLGQGPEFLIYFQGTGAADDSGLPNDRFFAVRPEGSVSTLKIQRTERGDSAVYLCASSLGPGGTNEQFFGPGTRLTVL.

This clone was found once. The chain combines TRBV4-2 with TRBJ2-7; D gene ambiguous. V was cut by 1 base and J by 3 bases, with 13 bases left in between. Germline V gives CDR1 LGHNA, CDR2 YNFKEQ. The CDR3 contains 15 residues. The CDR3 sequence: CASSQGYPRSYEQYF. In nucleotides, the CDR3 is TGTGCCAGCAGCCAAGGGTATCCGAGGAGCTACGAGCAGTACTTC.

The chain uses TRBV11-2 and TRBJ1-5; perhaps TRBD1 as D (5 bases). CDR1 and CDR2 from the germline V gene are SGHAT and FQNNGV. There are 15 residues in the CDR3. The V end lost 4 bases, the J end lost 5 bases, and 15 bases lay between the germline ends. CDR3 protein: CASSSGGEGHQPQHF. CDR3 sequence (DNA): TGTGCCAGCAGCTCCGGGGGAGAGGGACATCAGCCCCAGCATTTT.

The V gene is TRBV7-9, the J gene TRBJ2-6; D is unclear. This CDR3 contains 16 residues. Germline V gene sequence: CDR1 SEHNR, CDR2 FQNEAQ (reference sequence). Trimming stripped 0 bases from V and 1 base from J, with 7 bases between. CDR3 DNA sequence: TGTGCCAGCAGCTTAGCGCTTACTTCTGGGGCCAACGTCCTGACTTTC. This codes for CASSLALTSGANVLTF.

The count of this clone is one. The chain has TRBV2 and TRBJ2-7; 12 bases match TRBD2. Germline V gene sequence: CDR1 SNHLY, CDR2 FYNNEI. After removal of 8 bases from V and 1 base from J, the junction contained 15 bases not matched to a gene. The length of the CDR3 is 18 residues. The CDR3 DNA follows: TGTGCCAGCCGAACTGGACTAGCGGGACAGGTTGCGTCCTACGAGCAGTACTTC. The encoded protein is CASRTGLAGQVASYEQYF.

The CDR3, as DNA: TGTGCCAGCAGTGAGACTAGCGACACAGATACGCAGTATTTT. It specifies CASSETSDTDTQYF. The V gene is TRBV25-1, the J gene TRBJ2-3, with 8 bases aligning to TRBD2. V shed 3 bases and J 2 bases; nucleotides not matched to a gene: 1. This CDR3 region has 14 residues. The germline V gene encodes CDR1 MGHDK and CDR2 SYGVNS.

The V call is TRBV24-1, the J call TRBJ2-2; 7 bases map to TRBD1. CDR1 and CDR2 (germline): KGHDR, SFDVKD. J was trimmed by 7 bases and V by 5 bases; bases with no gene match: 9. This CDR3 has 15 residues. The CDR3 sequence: CATSAKGARVGELFF. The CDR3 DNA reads TGTGCCACCAGTGCTAAGGGGGCGCGAGTCGGGGAGCTGTTTTTT.

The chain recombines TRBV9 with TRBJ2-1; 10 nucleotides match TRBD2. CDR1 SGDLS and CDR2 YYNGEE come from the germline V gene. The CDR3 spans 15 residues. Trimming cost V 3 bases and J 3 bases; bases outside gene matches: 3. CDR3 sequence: CASSELAGNYNEQFF. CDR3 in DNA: TGTGCCAGCAGCGAACTAGCGGGAAACTACAATGAGCAGTTCTTC. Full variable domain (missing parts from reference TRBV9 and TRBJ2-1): DSGVTQTPKHLITATGQRVTLRCSPRSGDLSVYWYQQSLDQGLQFLIQYYNGEERAKGNILERFSAQQFPDLHSELNLSSLELGDSALYFCASSELAGNYNEQFFGPGTRLTVL.

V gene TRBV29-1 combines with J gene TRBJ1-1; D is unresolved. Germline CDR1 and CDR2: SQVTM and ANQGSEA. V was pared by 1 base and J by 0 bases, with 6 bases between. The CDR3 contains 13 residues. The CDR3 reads CSVEGSVNTEAFF. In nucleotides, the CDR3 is TGCAGCGTTGAAGGTTCCGTGAACACTGAAGCTTTCTTT. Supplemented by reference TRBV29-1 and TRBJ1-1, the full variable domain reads SAVISQKPSRDICQRGTSLTIQCQVDSQVTMMFWYRQQPGQSLTLIATANQGSEATYESGFVIDKFPISRPNLTFSTLTVSNMSPEDSSIYLCSVEGSVNTEAFFGQGTRLTVV.

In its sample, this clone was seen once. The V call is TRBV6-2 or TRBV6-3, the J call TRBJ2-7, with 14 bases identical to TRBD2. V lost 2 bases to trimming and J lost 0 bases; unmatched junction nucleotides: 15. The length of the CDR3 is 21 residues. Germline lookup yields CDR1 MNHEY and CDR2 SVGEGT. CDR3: CASSYPRGTSGRAPSSYEQYF. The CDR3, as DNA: TGTGCCAGCAGTTACCCGCGGGGGACTAGCGGGAGAGCTCCGAGCTCCTACGAGCAGTACTTC.

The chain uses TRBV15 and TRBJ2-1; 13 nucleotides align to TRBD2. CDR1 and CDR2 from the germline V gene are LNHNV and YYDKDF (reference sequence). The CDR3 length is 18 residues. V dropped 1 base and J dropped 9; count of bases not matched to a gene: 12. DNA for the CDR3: TGTGCCACCAGCAGAGGAAGTACTAGCGGGAGGGGGTTAGGTGAGCAGTTCTTC. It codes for CATSRGSTSGRGLGEQFF.

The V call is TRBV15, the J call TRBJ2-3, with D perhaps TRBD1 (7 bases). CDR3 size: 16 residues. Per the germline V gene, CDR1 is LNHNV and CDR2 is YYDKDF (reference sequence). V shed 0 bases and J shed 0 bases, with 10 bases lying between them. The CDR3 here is CATSRDPGGSTDTQYF. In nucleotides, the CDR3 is TGTGCCACCAGCAGAGATCCAGGGGGGAGCACAGATACGCAGTATTTT.